The 13 T cell receptor beta chains below come from one sample, sequenced in a study of cytomegalovirus exposure and HLA in healthy donors. The PCR ran on 60 Vbeta and 13 Jbeta primers. TCRdb's copy holds only in-frame clones and misses some; the assay was immunoSEQ multiplex PCR. The table lists 110,000 to 150,000 clones, 80% of them singletons. Sequencing was done on a sample of PBMCs. The receptors stem from a female donor in good health and CMV-seronegative.

In this sample, this clone turned up once. The rearrangement uses TRBV1 and TRBJ2-7; the D segment call TRBD2 is taken from the table without a DNA check. TRBV1 is assigned pseudogene status. This CDR3 is 19 amino acids long. Written as DNA, the CDR3 is TGCACCAGCAGCCAAGAGCCCCCCGGGGAGCGGGAGCAGGATCACGAGCAGTACTTC. As protein: CTSSQEPPGEREQDHEQYF.

V gene TRBV5-1 combines with J gene TRBJ2-1; 8 positions match TRBD2. Unmatched junction bases numbered 5, after V lost 4 bases and J lost 2 bases. This CDR3 is 15 amino acids long. Germline V CDR1 and CDR2: SGHRS, YFSETQ. The CDR3 is CASSIGGGTYNEQFF. CDR3 bases: TGCGCCAGCAGCATCGGGGGGGGAACCTACAATGAGCAGTTCTTC.

V and J are TRBV20-1 and TRBJ2-7, with a tentative D call TRBD2 (7 bases). Trimming removed 3 bases from V and 5 bases from J, with 8 bases in between. Germline V gives CDR1 DFQATT, CDR2 SNEGSKA (reference sequence). The CDR3 extends over 11 amino acids. The CDR3 DNA is TGCAGTGCTAGCGGGGGGCACGAGCAGTACTTC. Translation gives CSASGGHEQYF.

The rearrangement joins TRBV5-6 to TRBJ1-1; D gene ambiguous. V was shortened by 0 bases and J by 1 base, with 4 bases between the two germline ends. Germline V gene sequence: CDR1 SGHDT, CDR2 YYEEEE. CDR3 length: 13 amino acids. CDR3 sequence reads: CASSLGANTEAFF. The DNA for the CDR3 is TGTGCCAGCAGCTTGGGGGCGAACACTGAAGCTTTCTTT.

The chain employs TRBV28 and TRBJ2-3; no clear D gene. V lost 8 bases and J 1 base, leaving 19 bases between the germline ends. The CDR3 totals 16 residues. Germline V gene sequence: CDR1 MDHEN, CDR2 SYDVKM. The CDR3 coding sequence is TGTGCCAGCTCCACACGAGCGATTTACGGCACAGATACGCAGTATTTT. Its translation is CASSTRAIYGTDTQYF.

The J gene is TRBJ2-7, the V gene TRBV7-9, with D possibly matching TRBD2 (6 bases). This CDR3 comprises 15 residues. Deletions cut 4 bases from V and 3 bases from J, with 16 bases between. Germline assignment: CDR1 SEHNR and CDR2 FQNEAQ (reference sequence). This chain's CDR3 is CASSSVGSGDYEQYF. The CDR3 DNA sequence: TGTGCCAGCAGCTCCGTAGGGTCGGGGGACTACGAGCAGTACTTC.

The chain combines TRBV5-6 with TRBJ1-1; D is perhaps TRBD1 (6 bases). Germline V lookup: CDR1 SGHDT, CDR2 YYEEEE. This CDR3 is built from 17 residues. V was shortened by 6 bases and J by 0 bases, with 21 bases between the two germline ends. The CDR3: CASKPLLTGIMNTEAFF. The CDR3 DNA reads TGTGCCAGCAAACCGCTCTTAACAGGGATCATGAACACTGAAGCTTTCTTT.

This clone came up a few times. The chain is built from TRBV28 and TRBJ1-5, with D unclear. The CDR3 has 13 amino acids. Per germline, CDR1 MDHEN and CDR2 SYDVKM. Deletions cut 2 bases from V and 4 bases from J, with 6 bases between. This CDR3 reads CASSLLGNQPQHF. The CDR3 bases are TGTGCCAGCAGTTTACTCGGGAATCAGCCCCAGCATTTT.

This clone was picked up a small number of times. This chain connects TRBV6-5 to TRBJ1-1; 7 nucleotides align to TRBD1. The V gene end was trimmed by 6 bases and the J gene end by 4 bases; junction bases not matched to a gene: 5. In germline, CDR1 is MNHEY, CDR2 SVGAGI. The CDR3 covers 13 residues. The CDR3 here is CASRRGLGTEAFF. The CDR3 nucleotides read TGTGCCAGCAGGAGGGGGCTGGGCACTGAAGCTTTCTTT.

The chain is built from TRBV19 and TRBJ2-1; D perhaps matches TRBD2 (6 bases). The CDR3 spans 12 residues. The ends were cut back, 7 bases at V and 6 bases at J, with 10 bases in the middle. CDR1 and CDR2 (germline): LNHDA, SQIVND (reference sequence). In DNA form, the CDR3 reads TGTGCCAGTACCGGGAGTGGCAATGAGCAGTTCTTC. Its translation is CASTGSGNEQFF.

The CDR3 here is CATSRQGQANEKLFF. In nucleotides, the CDR3 is TGTGCCACCAGCAGACAGGGGCAGGCGAATGAAAAACTGTTTTTT. The V and J genes are TRBV15 and TRBJ1-4; D might be TRBD1 (6 bases). Germline V CDR1 and CDR2: LNHNV, YYDKDF (reference sequence). The CDR3 is 15 amino acids. Between the trimmed V and J ends, which lost 2 bases and 5 bases, there was a span of 12 bases.

The gene calls are TRBV6-5 and TRBJ1-1; 12 nucleotides line up with TRBD1. Germline CDR1 MNHEY, CDR2 SVGAGI. V lost 6 bases, J lost 10 bases, and 9 bases stayed unmatched. The CDR3 totals 14 residues. CDR3 region: CASRTGQGAAAAFF. As DNA, the CDR3 is TGTGCCAGCAGGACGGGACAGGGGGCCGCCGCAGCTTTCTTT.

For the CDR3, the DNA is TGTGCCAGCAGCCGCCCCGGGGGTTCTGGAAACACCATATATTTT. Protein product: CASSRPGGSGNTIYF. This chain links TRBV6-5 with TRBJ1-3; D possibly corresponds to TRBD1 (5 bases). The CDR3 has 15 amino acids. V was pared by 6 bases and J by 1 base, with 13 bases between. Germline assignment: CDR1 MNHEY and CDR2 SVGAGI.